The 15 T cell receptor beta chains below come from one sample, sequenced in a study of tumor-infiltrating lymphocytes in primary liver carcinoma. The template, around 540 ng total RNA, yielded TCR beta cDNA made with a constant-region primer. Modified slightly, ARM-PCR produced TCR beta libraries over three nested multiplex PCR rounds. It was with TRBV1-TRBV30 forward primers and a C-beta reverse primer that the first two PCR rounds were run, at approximately 10 cycles each. Each CDR3 protein gets one entry after TCRdb re-called the multiplex PCR reads with MiXCR. The table records 150,000 to 200,000 distinct CDR3 sequences, 85% of them present only once. Co-extraction of RNA and DNA was performed on roughly 17-32 mg of unsorted bulk tissue. Sequencing was performed on tumor tissue from primary liver carcinoma. These receptors were obtained from a man in his forties with primary liver carcinoma and hepatitis B virus infection.

With respect to this clonotype: Germline is not matched at one junction end, which may reflect a read error. This chain joins TRBV29-1 and TRBJ2-2; the D call may be TRBD1 or TRBD2 (5 bases each). The CDR3 contains 14 residues. The germline V gene encodes CDR1 SQVTM and CDR2 ANQGSEA. The CDR3 here is CSVEAGTNTGEQFF. In DNA, the CDR3 is TGCAGCGTTGAGGCAGGGACGAACACCGGGGAGCAGTTTTTT.

In the case of this clonotype: One end of the junction is discordant with germline, which a read error may explain. The chain employs TRBV6-5 and TRBJ1-1; TRBD1 agrees at 7 bases. Germline assignment: CDR1 MNHEY and CDR2 SVGAGI. CDR3 length: 14 residues. CDR3 bases: TGTGCGAGCAGATTCGGACAGGCCAACACTGAAGCTTTCTTT. Translating it yields CASRFGQANTEAFF.

As regards this clonotype: Possible read error: a much larger clone is one base away. The CDR3 is CASSGRVRVSEAFF. The DNA for the CDR3 is TGTGCCAGCAGCGGCCGGGTCAGGGTCTCTGAAGCTTTCTTT. The genes are TRBV28 and TRBJ1-1; D possibly corresponds to TRBD1 (5 bases). The CDR3 length is 14 residues. Per the germline V gene, CDR1 is MDHEN and CDR2 is SYDVKM. The V end lost 6 bases, the J end lost 6 bases, and 17 bases lay between the germline ends. Filled out from reference TRBV28 and TRBJ1-1, the complete variable domain reads DVKVTQSSRYLVKRTGEKVFLECVQDMDHENMFWYRQDPGLGLRLIYFSYDVKMKEKGDIPEGYSVSREKKERFSLILESASTNQTSMYLCASSGRVRVSEAFFGQGTRLTVV.

Points on this clonotype: Mismatch with germline at one junction end may stem from a read error. This sequence joins TRBV6-2 or TRBV6-3 and TRBJ2-5; a possible D gene is TRBD1 (5 bases). There are 12 residues in the CDR3. Germline CDR1 reads MNHEY; CDR2 reads SVGEGT. CDR3 sequence (DNA): TGTGCCAGCAGCGACAGTCAAGAAACCCAGTACTTC. It translates to CASSDSQETQYF.

Details on this clonotype: Its ends do not fully match the called genes, so a read error is possible. V usage is TRBV29-1 and J usage is TRBJ1-1; possibly TRBD1 for D (5 bases). CDR3 length equals 15 residues. Germline CDR1 reads SQVTM; CDR2 reads ANQGSEA. This CDR3 is CNVDGGWGMSTEVFF. CDR3 nucleotide sequence: TGCAACGTTGACGGGGGGTGGGGGATGAGTACTGAAGTTTTCTTT.

A note on this clonotype: Sequence at one end of the junction differs from germline and may be a read error. V usage is TRBV12-3 or TRBV12-4 and J usage is TRBJ2-5, with a possible D match to TRBD2 (5 bases). This CDR3 spans 13 amino acids. This CDR3 reads CVSGVGDQETQYF. The CDR3 DNA sequence: TGTGTCAGCGGCGTAGGCGACCAAGAGACCCAGTACTTC.

About this clonotype itself: This may come from a read error, since a much larger clone is one base off. CDR3 in DNA: TGTGCCAACAGTCGGGGCGCTGAAGCTTTCTTT. Translating it yields CANSRGAEAFF. The V gene is TRBV7-9, the J gene TRBJ1-1; weak D call: TRBD1 (5 bases). CDR1 and CDR2 from the germline V gene are SEHNR and FQNEAQ (reference sequence). The CDR3 contains 11 residues. With 10 bases removed from V and 6 bases from J, the gap between germline ends came to 12 bases.

With regard to this clonotype: A read error may account for a junction end that differs from germline. This chain links TRBV4-3 with TRBJ2-1, with 9 bases fitting TRBD2. CDR1 is LGHNA and CDR2 is YSLEER in the germline V gene. The CDR3 is made up of 15 amino acids. Here the CDR3 DNA reads TGTGCCAGCACCCTAAATAGCGGGAGTAGTAGTGAGCATTTCTTC. Its translation is CASTLNSGSSSEHFF.

About this clonotype itself: Relative to the germline gene, one junction end is altered; a read error may explain this. The V gene is TRBV4-3, the J gene TRBJ2-6, with D perhaps TRBD1 or TRBD2 (7 bases each). CDR1 and CDR2 (germline): LGHNA, YSLEER. The CDR3 totals 16 residues. CDR3: CTSSQAGQFRANVLTF. In DNA form, the CDR3 reads TGCACCAGCAGCCAAGCGGGACAGTTTCGGGCCAACGTCCTGACTTTC.

The rearrangement uses TRBV11-3 and TRBJ2-1; 10 positions match TRBD2. Germline values: CDR1 SGHNT, CDR2 YENEEA. CDR3 size: 16 residues. V lost 0 bases and J lost 9; bases outside the gene matches: 8. The DNA for the CDR3 is TGTGCCAGCAGCTTAGATAAAGCGGGAGGGCAAAGTGAGCAGTTCTTC. Protein sequence: CASSLDKAGGQSEQFF.

V gene TRBV29-1 combines with J gene TRBJ2-4; D not resolved. The ends were cut back, 0 bases at V and 7 bases at J, with 10 bases in the middle. CDR1 and CDR2 from the germline V gene are SQVTM and ANQGSEA. CDR3 size: 13 residues. In DNA form, the CDR3 reads TGCAGCGTTGAAGATCCAGGTCGTAACATTCAGTACTTC. This gives the protein CSVEDPGRNIQYF.

Points on this clonotype: Relative to the germline gene, one junction end is altered; a read error may explain this. The chain uses TRBV6-1 and TRBJ1-4; D is unclear. Germline V CDR1 and CDR2: MNHNS, SASEGT. This CDR3 spans 14 amino acids. CDR3 residues: CASAIGITNEKPFF. The CDR3 DNA follows: TGTGCCAGCGCTATCGGTATAACTAATGAAAAACCGTTTTTT.

As regards this clonotype: With a much larger clone just one base away, this may be a read error. V usage is TRBV6-4 and J usage is TRBJ2-1; 8 bases are a match to TRBD2. The DNA matches TRBJ2-7 better at its end, which makes the J call doubtful. This CDR3 region has 14 residues. Germline CDR1 is MRHNA and CDR2 is SNTAGT. CDR3 DNA: TGTGCCAGCAGCCGGCTAGCGGGTTACAATGAGCAGTACTTC. The encoded protein is CASSRLAGYNEQYF.

The V and J genes are TRBV5-6 and TRBJ2-7; 8 bases match TRBD2. This CDR3 is 16 amino acids long. CDR1 SGHDT and CDR2 YYEEEE come from the germline V gene. V was pared by 10 bases and J by 0 bases, with 15 bases of the junction left unmatched. The CDR3 reads CACTNTWREVSYEQYF. The CDR3 region has the DNA TGTGCCTGCACCAATACTTGGCGGGAGGTCTCCTACGAGCAGTACTTC.

The CDR3 coding sequence is TGTATCAGCAGCTTTCCCGGAACTAACGGGACCAAAAACATTCAGTACTTC. Translating gives CISSFPGTNGTKNIQYF. The J gene is TRBJ2-4, the V gene TRBV11-1; D possibly corresponds to TRBD2 (5 bases). Germline CDR1 is SGHAT and CDR2 is FQDESV (reference sequence). The CDR3 consists of 17 residues.